Each of the 22 T cell receptor beta chains below was sequenced from the same sample in a study of T cells in Graves' hyperthyroidism and ophthalmopathy. RNA transcripts yielded amplified TCR beta CDR3 regions. HTBI primers were employed in a first-round RT-PCR of the TCR CDR3. TCRdb used MiXCR to reprocess the multiplex PCR reads, holding one entry per CDR3 protein. The data contain around 620,000 distinct CDR3 sequences, 46% of them singletons. The sample comprised peripheral blood or thyroid tissue (not recorded which). These receptors came from an adult woman with Graves' disease, either hyperthyroidism or ophthalmopathy (not recorded which).

This sequence joins TRBV7-3 and TRBJ1-2; the D gene is possibly TRBD1 (5 bases). There are 15 residues in the CDR3. From germline, CDR1 is SGHTA and CDR2 FQGTGA. Trimming pared 0 bases from V and 6 bases from J, leaving 14 bases between. CDR3 nucleotide sequence: TGTGCCAGCAGCTTAACGGGCAGGGAGAAGGATGGCTACACCTTC. Translated, it gives CASSLTGREKDGYTF.

This clonotype was detected ten times or more. Here the CDR3 DNA reads TGCGCCAGCAGCCAAGGGACAGGGGGCTATGGCTACACCTTC. Amino acids: CASSQGTGGYGYTF. The rearrangement uses TRBV4-1 and TRBJ1-2; 10 bases map to TRBD1. The V gene end was trimmed by 1 base and the J gene end by 4 bases; junction bases not matched to a gene: 0. Germline CDR1 and CDR2: MGHRA and YSYEKL. The CDR3 contains 14 residues.

Worth noting for this clonotype: Given the absence of the conserved phenylalanine or tryptophan at the CDR3 end, a read error is likely. The DNA is omitted, as the CDR3 cannot be located on it reliably, and the CDR3 follows TCRdb's listing. This CDR3 reads CASSLRPTNT. This chain connects TRBV7-3 to TRBJ2-6. Germline CDR1 is SGHTA and CDR2 is FQGTGA. With termini counted, the CDR3 has 10 amino acids.

This clonotype was seen many times. The chain carries TRBV5-4 and TRBJ1-1, with a weak D call TRBD1 (5 bases). The CDR3 loop spans 14 amino acids. Germline V gene lookup returns CDR1 SGHNT and CDR2 YYREEE (reference sequence). Trimming removed 2 bases from V and 3 bases from J, with 11 bases in between. DNA of the CDR3: TGTGCCAGCAGCTTCAAGGAGGGGTACACTGAAGCTTTCTTT. Translated: CASSFKEGYTEAFF.

The sample holds many counts of this clonotype. The chain is built from TRBV7-9 and TRBJ1-2; no definite D call. The CDR3 is made up of 14 amino acids. V dropped 0 bases and J dropped 2 bases, with 7 bases sitting between them. Germline CDR1 SEHNR, CDR2 FQNEAQ (reference sequence). CDR3 sequence: CASSLALTNYGYTF. The CDR3 DNA sequence: TGTGCCAGCAGCTTAGCGTTGACCAACTATGGCTACACCTTC.

The genes are TRBV14 and TRBJ1-2, with D tentatively TRBD1 (5 bases). The germline CDR1 and CDR2 sequences are SGHDN and FVKESK. Trimming took off 4 bases at V and 9 bases at J, with 15 bases between the two ends. This CDR3 comprises 13 residues. CDR3 coding DNA: TGTGCCAGCAGCCCGCAAGCGAGACAGAGCTACACCTTC. Protein sequence: CASSPQARQSYTF.

With regard to this clonotype: This clone may be a read error of a much larger clone one base away. The chain couples TRBV5-4 to TRBJ2-7, with D maybe TRBD2 (6 bases). Germline V lookup: CDR1 SGHNT, CDR2 YYREEE (reference sequence). This CDR3 region has 13 residues. The CDR3 sequence: CASSLRTNYEHYF. DNA of the CDR3: TGTGCCAGCAGCTTACGGACTAACTACGAGCATTACTTC.

This clonotype was observed at least ten times. The chain is built from TRBV7-9 and TRBJ2-7, with D tentatively TRBD2 (6 bases). CDR1 and CDR2 (germline): SEHNR, FQNEAQ (reference sequence). Trimming removed 3 bases from V and 1 base from J, with 16 bases in between. CDR3 length: 16 residues. The CDR3 bases are TGTGCCAGCAGCTTTAAATCAGGCGGGGTATCCTACGAGCAGTACTTC. Its translation: CASSFKSGGVSYEQYF.

With regard to this clonotype: The CDR3 carries no conserved terminal phenylalanine or tryptophan, so it likely arises from a read error. The DNA is left out, because the CDR3 cannot be placed on it with certainty; the CDR3 is given as TCRdb lists it. The chain is built from TRBV20-1 and TRBJ1-4. The CDR3 totals 12 residues, both ends included. Per germline, CDR1 DFQATT and CDR2 SNEGSKA (reference sequence). CDR3 protein: CSAPTGRVTTNY.

This clonotype has only a few counts. The CDR3 protein is CASSYGQGMDYGYTF. The CDR3 nucleotides read TGTGCCAGCAGTTACGGTCAGGGGATGGACTATGGCTACACCTTC. The genes are TRBV6-5 and TRBJ1-2, with a tentative D call TRBD1 (6 bases). CDR1 and CDR2 from the germline V gene are MNHEY and SVGAGI. Trimming removed 2 bases from V and 3 bases from J, with 13 bases in between. CDR3 length equals 15 residues.

The CDR3 bases are TGTGCCAGCAGTGCACTGACAGGGGGCGGCGAGCAGTACTTC. Residues: CASSALTGGGEQYF. The V and J genes are TRBV7-9 and TRBJ2-7; 10 bases fit TRBD1. The junction had 8 bases not matched to a gene; V was cut back by 6 bases and J by 6 bases. The CDR3 is made up of 14 amino acids. Germline CDR1 and CDR2: SEHNR and FQNEAQ (reference sequence).

The V and J genes are TRBV29-1 and TRBJ1-1; tentative D call: TRBD1 (5 bases). Trimming pared 7 bases from V and 0 bases from J, leaving 9 bases between. The CDR3 has 12 amino acids. Germline-derived CDR1 and CDR2 are SQVTM and ANQGSEA. The CDR3 sequence: CSGWGVNTEAFF. For the CDR3, the DNA is TGCAGCGGGTGGGGGGTGAACACTGAAGCTTTCTTT.

This clonotype was recorded at least ten times. The CDR3 is CASSPGTGMETQYF. The CDR3 DNA sequence: TGTGCCAGCAGCCCCGGGACAGGGATGGAGACCCAGTACTTC. This rearrangement joins TRBV11-2 to TRBJ2-5, with 9 bases matching TRBD1. CDR3 size: 14 residues. Trimming removed 5 bases from V and 5 bases from J; junction bases left unmatched: 6. Germline V lookup: CDR1 SGHAT, CDR2 FQNNGV.

The gene calls are TRBV5-4 and TRBJ2-5; D is tentatively TRBD1 or TRBD2 (6 bases each). V gave up 5 bases and J gave up 2 bases, with 16 bases separating them. The V gene's germline CDR1 is SGHNT and CDR2 YYREEE (reference sequence). The CDR3 totals 15 residues. Here the CDR3 DNA reads TGTGCCAGCAGTAAGGGGGGCACTTGGCAAGAGACCCAGTACTTC. It codes for CASSKGGTWQETQYF.

This sequence joins TRBV2 and TRBJ2-5; D is uncertain. The germline CDR1 and CDR2 sequences are SNHLY and FYNNEI. The CDR3 is made up of 13 amino acids. The V end lost 8 bases, the J end lost 5 bases, and 15 bases lay between the germline ends. This chain's CDR3 is CASVDGVYETQYF. The CDR3, as DNA: TGTGCCAGCGTGGACGGAGTGTATGAGACCCAGTACTTC.

The sample holds one count of this clonotype. A read error may be the cause here, since a much bigger clone is one base away. The V and J genes are TRBV5-1 and TRBJ2-5; 8 bases align to TRBD1. The CDR3 spans 14 residues. The germline V gene has CDR1 SGHRS and CDR2 YFSETQ. CDR3 amino acids: CASSHGQGREAQYF. The CDR3 bases are TGCGCCAGCAGCCACGGACAGGGTAGAGAGGCCCAGTACTTC.

This clonotype was recorded at least ten times. The chain carries TRBV24-1 and TRBJ2-5; 8 bases match TRBD1. This CDR3 spans 15 amino acids. Germline lookup yields CDR1 KGHDR and CDR2 SFDVKD. V shed 2 bases and J 1 base; nucleotides not matched to a gene: 2. DNA for the CDR3: TGTGCCACCAGTGATTGGGGACAGGCCCAAGAGACCCAGTACTTC. It yields the protein CATSDWGQAQETQYF.

The CDR3 bases are TGCGCCAGCAGCTCCCTGGGCTACAATGAGCAGTTCTTC. As protein: CASSSLGYNEQFF. This chain connects TRBV5-1 to TRBJ2-1; D uncertain. V was shortened by 3 bases and J by 3 bases, with 7 bases between the two germline ends. The CDR3 loop spans 13 amino acids. The germline V gene has CDR1 SGHRS and CDR2 YFSETQ.

This clonotype was observed once. The chain employs TRBV5-6 and TRBJ2-7, with D unresolved. V lost 1 base to trimming and J lost 5 bases, with 10 bases between them. Germline loops: CDR1 SGHDT, CDR2 YYEEEE. The CDR3 is made up of 13 amino acids. DNA of the CDR3: TGTGCCAGCAGCTTGTCAGAGTTGGACGAGCAGTACTTC. Translating gives CASSLSELDEQYF.

The chain is built from TRBV20-1 and TRBJ1-2, with 7 bases lining up with TRBD1. Germline values: CDR1 DFQATT, CDR2 SNEGSKA (reference sequence). The length of the CDR3 is 13 residues. J gave up 12 bases and V 6 bases, and 16 bases lay outside the gene matches. The CDR3 sequence: CSARQGESPTNTF. In DNA, the CDR3 is TGCAGTGCACGGCAGGGGGAGAGTCCTACAAACACCTTC.

With regard to this clonotype: A much larger clone lies a single base off, so this may be a read error. V usage is TRBV14 and J usage is TRBJ2-7; 9 bases match TRBD2. The CDR3 has 13 amino acids. The germline gives CDR1 SGHDN, CDR2 FVKESK. Here the CDR3 reads CACSQGGSGSSYF. Here the CDR3 DNA reads TGTGCCTGCAGCCAAGGAGGTAGCGGGAGTTCGTACTTC.

This clonotype has at least ten counts. The chain couples TRBV2 to TRBJ2-2; D unresolved. The length of the CDR3 is 11 residues. Between the trimmed V and J ends, which lost 7 bases and 5 bases, there was a span of 5 bases. Germline-derived CDR1 and CDR2 are SNHLY and FYNNEI. The CDR3, as DNA: TGTGCCAGCAAAGGGACCGGGGAGCTGTTTTTT. Protein: CASKGTGELFF.